A selection of T cell receptor beta chains follows, all from one sample in a study of cytomegalovirus exposure and HLA in healthy donors. The table came from immunoSEQ multiplex PCR; TCRdb's copy has only in-frame clones and leaves some out. The data hold around 130,000 clones, with 84% observed a single time. The source material was PBMCs. Receptors originate from a woman between 18 and 30 years old in good health and CMV-seropositive. CDR3s include the opening cysteine and the closing phenylalanine or tryptophan. The order of the fields is clone size, J gene, V gene, D gene, CDR3 DNA, CDR3 protein. D genes are given only for firm matches. Rows may omit the clone size; those that give it use once, few, many or a size class.

clone size: .; J gene: TRBJ1-1; V gene: TRBV12-5; D gene: TRBD1; CDR3 DNA: TGTGCTAGTGGAGGGACAGGGGGCTCCTCGGGTGAAGCTTTCTTT; CDR3 protein: CASGGTGGSSGEAFF
clone size: .; J gene: TRBJ2-1; V gene: TRBV9; D gene: .; CDR3 DNA: TGTGCCAGCAGCGTAGAGGAGGGGCCTTGGGGTAATGAGCAGTTCTTC; CDR3 protein: CASSVEEGPWGNEQFF
clone size: .; J gene: TRBJ2-2; V gene: TRBV5-1; D gene: TRBD1; CDR3 DNA: TGCGCCAGCAGCTTGGGGGACAGGGGGAACACCGGGGAGCTGTTTTTT; CDR3 protein: CASSLGDRGNTGELFF
clone size: once; J gene: TRBJ2-2; V gene: TRBV4-1; D gene: TRBD1; CDR3 DNA: TGCGCCAGCAGCCAAAGGCAGGGGGCAGTCGGGGAGCTGTTTTTT; CDR3 protein: CASSQRQGAVGELFF
clone size: once; J gene: TRBJ2-7; V gene: TRBV6-1; D gene: .; CDR3 DNA: TGTGCCACAGAACTGACAGGAGTCTACGAGCAGTACTTC; CDR3 protein: CATELTGVYEQYF
clone size: few; J gene: TRBJ2-6; V gene: TRBV11-2; D gene: TRBD1; CDR3 DNA: TGTGCCAGCAGCACTCCCTGGACAGGGGCTGGGGCCAACGTCCTGACTTTC; CDR3 protein: CASSTPWTGAGANVLTF
clone size: .; J gene: TRBJ1-1; V gene: TRBV6-5; D gene: .; CDR3 DNA: TGTGCCAGCAGTTACCAACAGGGCACTGAAGCTTTCTTT; CDR3 protein: CASSYQQGTEAFF
clone size: .; J gene: TRBJ2-2; V gene: TRBV2; D gene: TRBD1; CDR3 DNA: TGTGCCAGCAGCTATAGGACAGGGGCCGGGGAGCTGTTTTTT; CDR3 protein: CASSYRTGAGELFF
clone size: .; J gene: TRBJ1-1; V gene: TRBV7-9; D gene: .; CDR3 DNA: TGTGCCAGCAGCTTATTAGGGGCAGGGGAAGCTTTCTTT; CDR3 protein: CASSLLGAGEAFF
clone size: few; J gene: TRBJ1-4; V gene: TRBV10-1; D gene: .; CDR3 DNA: TGCGCCAGCAGTGAGTCGAGGGAATCTGAAAAACTGTTTTTT; CDR3 protein: CASSESRESEKLFF
clone size: .; J gene: TRBJ2-5; V gene: TRBV2; D gene: TRBD2; CDR3 DNA: TGTGCCAGCAGTGAAAGCGGGGGGCTGGAGACCCAGTACTTC; CDR3 protein: CASSESGGLETQYF
clone size: few; J gene: TRBJ2-5; V gene: TRBV15; D gene: TRBD2; CDR3 DNA: TGTGCCACCAGCAGCCGTTATTCTAGCGGGGGAGAGTCTGGAGAGACCCAGTACTTC; CDR3 protein: CATSSRYSSGGESGETQYF
clone size: .; J gene: TRBJ1-3; V gene: TRBV7-3; D gene: .; CDR3 DNA: TGTGCCAGCAGCCCATATCCGGGTATCTCTGGAAACACCATATATTTT; CDR3 protein: CASSPYPGISGNTIYF
clone size: .; J gene: TRBJ2-2; V gene: TRBV6-6; D gene: .; CDR3 DNA: TGTGCCAGCAGGGAGTTCGGGGAGCTGTTTTTT; CDR3 protein: CASREFGELFF
clone size: .; J gene: TRBJ1-4; V gene: TRBV4-2; D gene: .; CDR3 DNA: TGTGCCAGCAGCCAAGATCTAGCTTCAGAGTTCGATGAAAAACTGTTTTTT; CDR3 protein: CASSQDLASEFDEKLFF
clone size: .; J gene: TRBJ2-7; V gene: TRBV2; D gene: TRBD1; CDR3 DNA: TGTGCCGGCGCGACAGGGCCCTACGAGCAGTACTTC; CDR3 protein: CAGATGPYEQYF
clone size: .; J gene: TRBJ2-3; V gene: TRBV19; D gene: .; CDR3 DNA: TGTGCCTCCGGGGGACCCACGGATACGCAGTATTTT; CDR3 protein: CASGGPTDTQYF